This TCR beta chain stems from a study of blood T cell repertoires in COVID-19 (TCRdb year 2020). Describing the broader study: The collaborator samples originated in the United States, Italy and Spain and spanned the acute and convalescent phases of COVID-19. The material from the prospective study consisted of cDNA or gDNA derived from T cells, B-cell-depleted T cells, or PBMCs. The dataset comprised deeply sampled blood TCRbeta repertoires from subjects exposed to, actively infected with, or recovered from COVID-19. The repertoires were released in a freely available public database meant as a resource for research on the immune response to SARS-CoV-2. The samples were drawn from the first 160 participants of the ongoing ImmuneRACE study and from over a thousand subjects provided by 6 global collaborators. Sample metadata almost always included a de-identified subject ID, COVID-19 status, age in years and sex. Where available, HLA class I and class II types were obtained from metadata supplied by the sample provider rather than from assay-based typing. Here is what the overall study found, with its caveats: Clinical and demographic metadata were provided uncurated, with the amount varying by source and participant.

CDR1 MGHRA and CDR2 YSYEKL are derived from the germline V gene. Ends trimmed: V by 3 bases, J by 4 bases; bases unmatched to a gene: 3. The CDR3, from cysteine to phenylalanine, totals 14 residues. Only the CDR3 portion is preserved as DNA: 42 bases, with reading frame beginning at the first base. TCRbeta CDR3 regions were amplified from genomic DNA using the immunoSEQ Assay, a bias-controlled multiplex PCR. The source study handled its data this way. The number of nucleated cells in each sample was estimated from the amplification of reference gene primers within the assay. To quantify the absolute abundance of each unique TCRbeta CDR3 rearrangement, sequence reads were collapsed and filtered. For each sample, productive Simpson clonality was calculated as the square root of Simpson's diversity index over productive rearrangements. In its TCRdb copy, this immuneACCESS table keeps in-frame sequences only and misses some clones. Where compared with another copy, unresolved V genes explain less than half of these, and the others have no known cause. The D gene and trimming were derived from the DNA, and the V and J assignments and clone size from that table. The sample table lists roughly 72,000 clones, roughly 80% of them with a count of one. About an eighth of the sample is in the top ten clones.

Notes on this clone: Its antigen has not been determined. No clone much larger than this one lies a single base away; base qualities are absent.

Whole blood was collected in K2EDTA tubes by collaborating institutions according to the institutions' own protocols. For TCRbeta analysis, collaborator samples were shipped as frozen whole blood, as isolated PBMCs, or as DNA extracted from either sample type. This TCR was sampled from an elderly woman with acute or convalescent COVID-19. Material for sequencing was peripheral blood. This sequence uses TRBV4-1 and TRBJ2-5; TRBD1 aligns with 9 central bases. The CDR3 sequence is CASSQPGQGETQYF. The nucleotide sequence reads TGCGCCAGCAGCCAGCCGGGACAGGGAGAGACCCAGTACTTC.